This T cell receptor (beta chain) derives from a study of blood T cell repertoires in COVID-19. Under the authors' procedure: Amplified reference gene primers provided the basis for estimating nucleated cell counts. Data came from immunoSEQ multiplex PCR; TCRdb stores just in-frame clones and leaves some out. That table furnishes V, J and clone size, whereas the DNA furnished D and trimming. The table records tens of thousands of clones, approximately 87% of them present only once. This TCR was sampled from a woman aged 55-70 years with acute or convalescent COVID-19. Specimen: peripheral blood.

The CDR3 here is CASSKGQASGNTIYF. CDR3 nucleotide sequence: TGTGCCAGCAGCAAAGGACAGGCCTCTGGAAACACCATATATTTT. The chain employs TRBV7-2 and TRBJ1-3; TRBD1 aligns across 7 bases. V shed 5 bases, J shed 0 bases, and the junction held 4 bases outside the gene matches. Germline loops: CDR1 SGHTA, CDR2 FQGNSA. The CDR3 consists of 15 residues.